Listed below are T cell receptor beta chains from one sample, sequenced in a study of blood T cell repertoires in COVID-19. Some clones are missing from TCRdb's copy, which holds only in-frame ones; the method was immunoSEQ multiplex PCR. There are about 280,000 clones in the sample; 88% occur only once, and 9% to 9.5% lies in the top ten. Material: peripheral blood. Source of these receptors: a man between 18 and 29 years old with active or convalescent COVID-19. Both conserved end residues are part of each CDR3. Fields, in order: clone size, J gene, D gene, V gene, CDR3 DNA, CDR3 protein. A D gene is named only where the DNA matches it firmly. Size is omitted from some rows. Given values are once, few, many or a class for expanded clones.

clone size: -; J gene: TRBJ2-7; D gene: TRBD1; V gene: TRBV3-1/TRBV3-2; CDR3 DNA: TGTGCCAGCAGCCAAGTTCCAGGGGGCGACGAGCAGTACTTC; CDR3 protein: CASSQVPGGDEQYF
clone size: -; J gene: TRBJ1-5; D gene: TRBD1; V gene: TRBV6-5; CDR3 DNA: TGTGCCAGCCGGACAGGGAGAGAGCCCCAGCATTTT; CDR3 protein: CASRTGREPQHF
clone size: -; J gene: TRBJ1-4; D gene: -; V gene: TRBV2; CDR3 DNA: TGTGCCAGCAGTGATAGGGTTGGAGGTAATGAAAAACTGTTTTTT; CDR3 protein: CASSDRVGGNEKLFF
clone size: -; J gene: TRBJ2-7; D gene: -; V gene: TRBV27; CDR3 DNA: TGTGCCAGCAGTCCGGGGATCTACGAGCAGTACTTC; CDR3 protein: CASSPGIYEQYF
clone size: -; J gene: TRBJ1-4; D gene: -; V gene: TRBV12-3/TRBV12-4; CDR3 DNA: TGTGCCAGCAGTTTAAACCTCCCTTTCGGACTGTTTTTT; CDR3 protein: CASSLNLPFGLFF
clone size: -; J gene: TRBJ1-5; D gene: -; V gene: TRBV10-2; CDR3 DNA: TGCGCCAGCAGTGAGTCGCTACAGGGCCTTCAGCCCCAGCATTTT; CDR3 protein: CASSESLQGLQPQHF
clone size: -; J gene: TRBJ2-3; D gene: TRBD2; V gene: TRBV15; CDR3 DNA: TGTGCCACCAGCAGGTATAGCGGGGGCACAGATACGCAGTATTTT; CDR3 protein: CATSRYSGGTDTQYF
clone size: -; J gene: TRBJ1-2; D gene: TRBD1; V gene: TRBV29-1; CDR3 DNA: TGCAGCGTTCGGACAGGGCCGAACTATGGCTACACCTTC; CDR3 protein: CSVRTGPNYGYTF
clone size: -; J gene: TRBJ1-3; D gene: -; V gene: TRBV5-8; CDR3 DNA: TGTGCCAGCAGCCGTAAATCAGGGGATCTTCCTGGAAACACCATATATTTT; CDR3 protein: CASSRKSGDLPGNTIYF
clone size: -; J gene: TRBJ2-5; D gene: TRBD1; V gene: TRBV6-5; CDR3 DNA: TGTGCCAGCAGTTACACAAGCAGGGGGCTCGGAGAGACCCAGTACTTC; CDR3 protein: CASSYTSRGLGETQYF
clone size: few; J gene: TRBJ1-1; D gene: -; V gene: TRBV19; CDR3 DNA: TGTGCCAGTAGTATTGTGAGCGGGGGCTGGTACACTGAAGCTTTCTTT; CDR3 protein: CASSIVSGGWYTEAFF
clone size: -; J gene: TRBJ1-5; D gene: -; V gene: TRBV6-5; CDR3 DNA: TGTGCCAGCAGTTACTCGTGGACTGGGGATCAGCCCCAGCATTTT; CDR3 protein: CASSYSWTGDQPQHF
clone size: -; J gene: TRBJ1-4; D gene: -; V gene: TRBV7-9; CDR3 DNA: TGTGCCAGCAGCCCAGGGGATGAAAAACTGTTTTTT; CDR3 protein: CASSPGDEKLFF
clone size: few; J gene: TRBJ2-7; D gene: -; V gene: TRBV10-3; CDR3 DNA: TGTGCCATCAGTGAGTTACAGGGCCCCTACGAGCAGTACTTC; CDR3 protein: CAISELQGPYEQYF
clone size: -; J gene: TRBJ2-7; D gene: -; V gene: TRBV5-1; CDR3 DNA: TGCGCCAGCAGCTTCGGGTCCCCGGTAAGCGAGCAGTACTTC; CDR3 protein: CASSFGSPVSEQYF
clone size: -; J gene: TRBJ2-3; D gene: TRBD2; V gene: TRBV4-3; CDR3 DNA: TGCGCCAGCAGCCAAGATCCGGGCAGCGGGGAGTACACAGATACGCAGTATTTT; CDR3 protein: CASSQDPGSGEYTDTQYF
clone size: -; J gene: TRBJ1-2; D gene: -; V gene: TRBV12-3/TRBV12-4; CDR3 DNA: TGTGCCAGCAGTATCGGGACACCCTTTGGCTACACCTTC; CDR3 protein: CASSIGTPFGYTF